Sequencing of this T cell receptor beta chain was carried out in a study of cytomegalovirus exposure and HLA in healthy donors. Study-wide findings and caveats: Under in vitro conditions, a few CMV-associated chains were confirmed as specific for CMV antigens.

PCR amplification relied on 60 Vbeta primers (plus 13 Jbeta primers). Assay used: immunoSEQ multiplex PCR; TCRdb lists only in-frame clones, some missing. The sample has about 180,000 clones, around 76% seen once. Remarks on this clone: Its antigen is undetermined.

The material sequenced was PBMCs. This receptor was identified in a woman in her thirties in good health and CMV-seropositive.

The CDR3 DNA follows: TGTGCCAGCAGCTTAGATCGGGACAGCTACGAGCAGTACTTC. The encoded protein is CASSLDRDSYEQYF. The chain joins TRBV7-8 to TRBJ2-7; 7 bases are shared with TRBD1. The CDR3 length is 14 residues. The V gene's germline CDR1 is SGHVS and CDR2 FQNEAQ. The junction had 3 bases not matched to a gene; V was cut back by 1 base and J by 3 bases.